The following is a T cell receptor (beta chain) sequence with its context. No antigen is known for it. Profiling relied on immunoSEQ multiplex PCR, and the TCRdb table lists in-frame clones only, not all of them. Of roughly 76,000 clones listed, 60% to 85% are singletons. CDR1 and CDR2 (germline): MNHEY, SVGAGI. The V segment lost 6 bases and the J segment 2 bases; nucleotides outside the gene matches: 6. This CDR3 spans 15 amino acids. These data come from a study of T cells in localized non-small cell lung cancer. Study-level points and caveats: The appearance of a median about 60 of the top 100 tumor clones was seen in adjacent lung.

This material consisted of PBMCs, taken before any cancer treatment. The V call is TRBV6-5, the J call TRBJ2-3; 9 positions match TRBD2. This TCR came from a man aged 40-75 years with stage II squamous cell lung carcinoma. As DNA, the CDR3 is TGTGCCAGCAGGGAGCGGGGGGCCCCCACAGATACGCAGTATTTT. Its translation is CASRERGAPTDTQYF.